These 3 T cell receptor beta chains were all obtained from the same sample, sequenced in a study of shared clonotypes between healthy human individuals (dated by TCRdb to 2019 to 2021). CD8 naive samples were obtained by positive selection for CCR7 among CD45RO-negative cells, yielding a CD45RA+CCR7+ population from which TemRA cells were excluded. Receptors were amplified or captured by the immunoSEQ multiplex PCR assay. The table was pulled from immuneACCESS by TCRdb, which kept in-frame rearrangements only. Such tables lose some clones; where checked, under half of the loss comes from unresolved V genes, and the rest has no known cause. The sample table shows about 2.1 million clones, and around 95% are seen once. The ten largest make up less than 2% of the sample. Material: naive CD8+ T cells from PBMCs. Read against the paper, the sample's cell subset or site label means: CD45RA+CCR7+. These receptors were obtained from a young man in good health. Some clones in this sample may be carry-over from other donors' samples.

The chain couples TRBV7-2 to TRBJ2-7; 8 bases match TRBD2. V was clipped by 5 bases and J by 3 bases; unmatched bases: 18. The germline CDR1 and CDR2 sequences are SGHTA and FQGNSA. This CDR3 spans 18 amino acids. CDR3 sequence: CASSLVVVAGSRSYEQYF. CDR3 in DNA: TGTGCCAGCAGCCTGGTTGTGGTAGCGGGGTCTCGCAGCTACGAGCAGTACTTC.

This chain joins TRBV27 and TRBJ1-3; D call uncertain. Trimming removed 6 bases at V and 0 bases at J, with 12 bases between. Looked up from germline, CDR1 is MNHEY and CDR2 is SMNVEV (reference sequence). The CDR3 is 15 amino acids. The CDR3 nucleotides read TGTGCCAGCAGCCGCATTCCCAGCTCTGGAAACACCATATATTTT. Translating gives CASSRIPSSGNTIYF.

The chain is built from TRBV19 and TRBJ1-5; D is possibly TRBD1 (6 bases). The CDR3 has 15 residues. Between the trimmed V and J ends, which lost 1 base and 7 bases, there was a span of 14 bases. The V gene's germline CDR1 is LNHDA and CDR2 SQIVND (reference sequence). CDR3 amino acids: CASSIAGQGLQPQHF. DNA of the CDR3: TGTGCCAGTAGTATAGCGGGCCAGGGGCTCCAGCCCCAGCATTTT.